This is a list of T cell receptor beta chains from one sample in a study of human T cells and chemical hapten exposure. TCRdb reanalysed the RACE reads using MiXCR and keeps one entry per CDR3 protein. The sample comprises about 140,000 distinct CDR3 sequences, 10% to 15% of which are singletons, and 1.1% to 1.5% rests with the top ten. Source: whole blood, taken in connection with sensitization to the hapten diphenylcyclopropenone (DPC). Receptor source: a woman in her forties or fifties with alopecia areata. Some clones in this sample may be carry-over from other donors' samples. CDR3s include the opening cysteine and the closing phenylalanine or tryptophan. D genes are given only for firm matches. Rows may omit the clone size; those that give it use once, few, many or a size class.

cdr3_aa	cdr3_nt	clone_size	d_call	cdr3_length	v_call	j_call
CASTPMGEVGNEQFF	TGTGCCAGCACCCCTATGGGGGAGGTCGGGAATGAGCAGTTCTTC	few	-	15	TRBV27	TRBJ2-1
CASSRLPDYEQYF	TGCGCCAGCAGCCGCCTACCAGACTACGAGCAGTACTTC	-	-	13	TRBV4-1	TRBJ2-7
CASSPRTSGRVGNIQYF	TGTGCCAGCAGCCCCCGGACTAGCGGGAGGGTCGGTAACATTCAGTACTTC	few	TRBD2	17	TRBV5-4	TRBJ2-4
CASSSQNLNTEAFF	TGCGCCAGCAGCTCACAGAACCTGAACACTGAAGCTTTCTTT	many	-	14	TRBV5-1	TRBJ1-1
CATLEAGELFF	TGTGCCACCCTGGAGGCCGGGGAGCTGTTTTTT	-	-	11	TRBV7-9	TRBJ2-2
CSARVPQGHNQPQHF	TGCAGTGCTAGAGTTCCACAGGGGCACAATCAGCCCCAGCATTTT	-	TRBD1	15	TRBV20-1	TRBJ1-5
CASSQDRPSGYQETQYF	TGTGCCAGCAGCCAAGATCGACCTAGCGGATACCAAGAGACCCAGTACTTC	many	TRBD2	17	TRBV4-2	TRBJ2-5
CASSQQGAGNQPQHF	TGTGCCAGTAGCCAACAGGGGGCGGGCAATCAGCCCCAGCATTTT	-	TRBD1	15	TRBV19	TRBJ1-5
CASSLVGLSNQPQHF	TGTGCCAGCAGCTTAGTAGGACTTAGCAATCAGCCCCAGCATTTT	-	-	15	TRBV7-2	TRBJ1-5
CASSRPGLAAYNEQFF	TGTGCCAGCTCACGACCGGGACTAGCAGCCTACAATGAGCAGTTCTTC	-	TRBD2	16	TRBV18	TRBJ2-1
CASSFFGQNTGELFF	TGTGCCAGCAGCTTTTTTGGCCAGAACACCGGGGAGCTGTTTTTT	-	-	15	TRBV7-9	TRBJ2-2
CASSLVGTSGSGANVLTF	TGTGCCAGCAGCTTAGTCGGGACATCCGGCTCTGGGGCCAACGTCCTGACTTTC	many	-	18	TRBV7-3	TRBJ2-6
CASRDGQGRYSNQPQHF	TGTGCCAGCAGGGACGGACAGGGGCGTTATAGCAATCAGCCCCAGCATTTT	-	TRBD1	17	TRBV2	TRBJ1-5
CTSSQPGLAGKETQYF	TGCACCAGCAGCCAACCGGGACTAGCGGGCAAAGAGACCCAGTACTTC	few	-	16	TRBV1	TRBJ2-5
CASSIGTSRDGELFF	TGTGCCAGTAGTATTGGGACTAGCAGGGACGGGGAGCTGTTTTTT	many	TRBD2	15	TRBV19	TRBJ2-2
CASSPPQGPRNSPLHF	TGTGCCAGCAGCCCCCCACAGGGCCCCAGGAATTCACCCCTCCACTTT	-	-	16	TRBV4-2	TRBJ1-6
CASSSLTSLQETQYF	TGTGCCAGCAGCTCCTTGACTAGCCTCCAAGAGACCCAGTACTTC	few	TRBD2	15	TRBV5-4	TRBJ2-5
CASRSGTHTDTQYF	TGCGCCAGCAGGTCCGGGACGCACACAGATACGCAGTATTTT	few	-	14	TRBV5-1	TRBJ2-3
CSVAPLRLADTQYF	TGCAGCGTTGCCCCACTAAGGCTCGCAGATACGCAGTATTTT	-	-	14	TRBV29-1	TRBJ2-3
CASRAAGTGSYEQYF	TGTGCCAGCAGAGCAGCCGGGACAGGCTCCTACGAGCAGTACTTC	few	TRBD1	15	TRBV3-1	TRBJ2-7
CASSYANSPLHF	TGTGCCAGCAGTTACGCTAATTCACCCCTCCACTTT	many	-	12	TRBV6-5	TRBJ1-6
CASSRIGRAYNEQFF	TGTGCCAGCAGCCGAATTGGGAGGGCCTACAATGAGCAGTTCTTC	few	TRBD2	15	TRBV5-4	TRBJ2-1
CSARADRSRTGELFF	TGCAGTGCTAGAGCCGACAGGAGTAGGACCGGGGAGCTGTTTTTT	few	-	15	TRBV20-1	TRBJ2-2
CASSLASGSVNEQFF	TGCGCCAGCAGCTTGGCCAGCGGGAGCGTCAATGAGCAGTTCTTC	many	TRBD2	15	TRBV5-1	TRBJ2-1
CTSSQVDRAETQYF	TGTACCAGCAGCCAAGTGGACAGGGCCGAGACCCAGTACTTC	-	TRBD1	14	TRBV3-1	TRBJ2-5
CASSHGLAGGQAGANVLTF	TGCGCCAGCAGCCACGGACTAGCGGGAGGACAAGCTGGGGCCAACGTCCTGACTTTC	-	TRBD2	19	TRBV5-1	TRBJ2-6